This TCR beta chain was captured in a study of CD8 T cells in Susac syndrome. It was negative isolation that provided the CD8+ and CD4+ T cells, whereas TEMRA cells were enriched by FACS. The authors reverse transcribed about 0.45 to 1 ug RNA with random hexamers. Multiplex immunoSEQ PCR targeted 54 Vbeta and 13 Jbeta TCR beta segments. TCRdb re-derived calls from the immunoSEQ multiplex PCR reads in MiXCR, one entry per CDR3 protein. The sample carries some 300,000 distinct CDR3 sequences, about 89% recorded once. Looked up from germline, CDR1 is SGHAT and CDR2 is FQDESV (reference sequence). The CDR3 length is 12 residues. The ends were cut back, 4 bases at V and 7 bases at J, with 8 bases in the middle.

The chain carries TRBV11-1 and TRBJ2-1; no clear D. The sequencing sample was made of CD8+ T cells from PBMCs. This clonotype was obtained from a human donor with multiple sclerosis. The CDR3 DNA is TGTGCCAGCAGCTGGATGGGGAATGAGCAGTTCTTC. This translates into CASSWMGNEQFF. The variable domain in full, completed from reference TRBV11-1 and TRBJ2-1, reads EAEVAQSPRYKITEKSQAVAFWCDPISGHATLYWYRQILGQGPELLVQFQDESVVDDSQLPKDRFSAERLKGVDSTLKIQPAELGDSAMYLCASSWMGNEQFFGPGTRLTVL.